The present entry profiles one TCR beta chain with its context. The antigen is not known. This specimen belongs to a study of shared clonotypes between healthy human individuals. Profiling relied on immunoSEQ multiplex PCR, and the TCRdb table lists in-frame clones only, not all of them. The data show roughly 1 million clones, around 78% seen once. Germline CDR1 is SEHNR and CDR2 is FQNEAQ (reference sequence). The CDR3 extends over 16 amino acids. The V and J ends lost 2 bases and 3 bases respectively, with 17 bases between them. Subsets obtained from CD4+ cells comprised CD45RA+ naive and CD45RA-negative memory cells. Regarding the study as a whole: Even with large depth, rarefaction showed that sorted-subset sequencing was incomplete. A handful of donors showed sharing of approximately 5% of naive CD4 clonotypes.

The rearrangement uses TRBV7-9 and TRBJ2-7; D is unclear. The sample taken for sequencing was memory CD4+ T cells from PBMCs. Noted subset: CD45RA-negative fraction. The TCR originated in a man between 18 and 29 years old in good health. Some clones in this sample may be carry-over from other donors' samples. CDR3 DNA sequence: TGTGCCAGCAGCTTACCCCCCTCGCAGCCTGGCTACGAGCAGTACTTC. It translates to CASSLPPSQPGYEQYF.